The next 18 T cell receptor beta chains were all read from a single sample in a study of T cell changes during pregnancy in multiple sclerosis. Using immunoSEQ multiplex PCR, the repertoire was profiled, and TCRdb retains in-frame clones only, with some absent. This table holds about 53,000 clones, 80% to 95% found once. The sequenced sample was CD4+ T cells from peripheral blood mononuclear cells, obtained in the third trimester of pregnancy. These receptors came from a female donor with multiple sclerosis, enrolled in a pregnancy study.

The chain is built from TRBV18 and TRBJ1-2; maybe TRBD1 (5 bases). Germline V gives CDR1 KGHSH, CDR2 LQKENI. The CDR3 extends over 14 amino acids. Trimming stripped 5 bases from V and 4 bases from J, with 14 bases between. The CDR3 DNA is TGTGCCAGCTCATCGGAAAGACAGACCTATGGCTACACCTTC. Encoded protein: CASSSERQTYGYTF.

V usage is TRBV23-1 and J usage is TRBJ1-2; a possible D gene is TRBD1 (6 bases). TRBV23-1 is designated an ORF whose function remains uncertain. V shed 8 bases and J shed 2 bases, with 15 bases lying between them. The CDR3 is 14 amino acids. The CDR3 DNA reads as TGCGCCAGCGTCCTGGGGGGGCTCAACTATGGCTACACCTTC. This codes for CASVLGGLNYGYTF.

The rearrangement links TRBV27 to TRBJ2-7, with a possible D match to TRBD1 (6 bases). Germline CDR1 is MNHEY and CDR2 is SMNVEV (reference sequence). The CDR3 is 15 residues long. V was shortened by 5 bases and J by 0 bases, with 14 bases between the two germline ends. The CDR3 DNA sequence: TGTGCCAGCAGTCGGACAGCCCAGAGCTCCTACGAGCAGTACTTC. Residues: CASSRTAQSSYEQYF.

This chain joins TRBV27 and TRBJ2-3, with 9 bases matching TRBD2. Germline CDR1 MNHEY, CDR2 SMNVEV (reference sequence). CDR3 length: 18 amino acids. The ends lost 4 bases at V and 5 bases at J; junction bases unmatched: 16. CDR3 bases: TGTGCCAGCAGTTCCTCGGGCCCACAAGCGGGGGGTCAAGATACGCAGTATTTT. It translates to CASSSSGPQAGGQDTQYF.

The chain links TRBV7-9 to TRBJ1-6; 8 bases align to TRBD1. The V segment lost 1 base and the J segment 8 bases; nucleotides outside the gene matches: 7. CDR1 SEHNR and CDR2 FQNEAQ come from the germline V gene (reference sequence). CDR3 length: 16 residues. The CDR3: CASSLDAGGTDSPLHF. Written as DNA, the CDR3 is TGTGCCAGCAGCTTAGACGCAGGGGGCACGGATTCACCCCTCCACTTT.

CDR3: CASSLSSGTANYGYTF. CDR3 in DNA: TGTGCCAGCAGTTTATCATCCGGGACAGCTAACTATGGCTACACCTTC. V is TRBV27 and J is TRBJ1-2, with 7 bases identical to TRBD1. V gave up 0 bases and J gave up 0 bases; unmatched junction bases: 4. Germline loops: CDR1 MNHEY, CDR2 SMNVEV (reference sequence). CDR3 length: 16 amino acids.

J is TRBJ2-3 and V is TRBV7-9, with TRBD2 matching over 7 bases. This CDR3 has 16 amino acids. Germline assignment: CDR1 SEHNR and CDR2 FQNEAQ (reference sequence). Trimming cost V 0 bases and J 3 bases; bases outside gene matches: 6. The CDR3: CASSLALASGTDTQYF. The CDR3 DNA sequence: TGTGCCAGCAGCTTAGCCCTGGCTAGCGGTACAGATACGCAGTATTTT.

The gene calls are TRBV9 and TRBJ2-7, with no clear D. The CDR3 extends over 16 amino acids. Germline CDR1 SGDLS, CDR2 YYNGEE. V lost 0 bases to trimming and J lost 9 bases, with 22 bases between them. DNA for the CDR3: TGTGCCAGCAGCGTAGATGGCGCAGGTCCCCGCTTGAGGCAGTACTTC. Translated, it gives CASSVDGAGPRLRQYF.

The chain carries TRBV5-1 and TRBJ1-1; TRBD1 agrees at 8 bases. CDR3 length equals 14 residues. Germline CDR1 and CDR2: SGHRS and YFSETQ. Trimming removed 3 bases from V and 1 base from J; junction bases left unmatched: 2. CDR3 sequence: CASSSGQENTEAFF. The CDR3 coding sequence is TGCGCCAGCAGCTCGGGACAGGAGAACACTGAAGCTTTCTTT.

CDR3 region: CATSATDRDYTEAFF. DNA for the CDR3: TGTGCCACCAGCGCAACGGACAGGGACTACACTGAAGCTTTCTTT. The chain combines TRBV15 with TRBJ1-1, with 8 bases fitting TRBD1. Germline V CDR1 and CDR2: LNHNV, YYDKDF (reference sequence). The CDR3 covers 15 residues. The J segment lost 3 bases and the V segment lost 5 bases, leaving 8 bases of the junction unmatched.

The genes are TRBV7-8 and TRBJ1-1; a possible D gene is TRBD1 (5 bases). The CDR3 loop spans 14 amino acids. Germline V CDR1 and CDR2: SGHVS, FQNEAQ. The V and J ends lost 6 bases and 1 base respectively, with 12 bases between them. The DNA of the CDR3 is TGTGCCAGCAGGTCGGTCGGGGGGAACACTGAAGCTTTCTTT. Encoded protein: CASRSVGGNTEAFF.

The chain combines TRBV11-1 with TRBJ1-1; D is undetermined. CDR1 is SGHAT, CDR2 FQDESV, per germline (reference sequence). Trimming cost V 5 bases and J 0 bases, with 13 bases left between them. The length of the CDR3 is 15 residues. This CDR3 reads CASSPLRIMNTEAFF. DNA for the CDR3: TGTGCCAGCAGCCCCTTGCGGATAATGAACACTGAAGCTTTCTTT.

This sequence joins TRBV2 and TRBJ1-1; D is perhaps TRBD1 (6 bases). V lost 4 bases and J 1 base, leaving 13 bases between the germline ends. Germline CDR1 is SNHLY and CDR2 is FYNNEI. The CDR3 has 15 amino acids. DNA for the CDR3: TGTGCCAGCAGTGGGGGCAGGGGCCCGAACACTGAAGCTTTCTTT. Translating gives CASSGGRGPNTEAFF.

This chain links TRBV6-5 with TRBJ2-7; D is undetermined. CDR1 and CDR2 (germline): MNHEY, SVGAGI. Between the trimmed V and J ends, which lost 2 bases and 3 bases, there was a span of 11 bases. The CDR3 covers 14 residues. CDR3 nucleotide sequence: TGTGCCAGCAGTTACCGACATGGCTACTACGAGCAGTACTTC. Protein: CASSYRHGYYEQYF.

The gene calls are TRBV6-5 and TRBJ1-6; D is uncertain. The V end was cut by 8 bases, the J end by 14 bases, with 7 bases between. Germline-derived CDR1 and CDR2 are MNHEY and SVGAGI. This CDR3 has 9 residues. As DNA, the CDR3 is TGTGCCAGCGGTCAGACCCTCCACTTT. It codes for CASGQTLHF.

The V call is TRBV4-1, the J call TRBJ2-7, with D possibly TRBD2 on 5 matching bases. Per germline, CDR1 MGHRA and CDR2 YSYEKL. The length of the CDR3 is 16 residues. Trimming took off 4 bases at V and 0 bases at J, with 16 bases between the two ends. The CDR3 sequence: CASSPRQRTGSYEQYF. The CDR3 DNA follows: TGCGCCAGCAGCCCAAGGCAGCGGACGGGCTCCTACGAGCAGTACTTC.

The gene calls are TRBV30 and TRBJ2-7; D possibly corresponds to TRBD2 (5 bases). CDR1 and CDR2 (germline): GTSNPN, SVGIG (reference sequence). V shed 4 bases and J shed 5 bases, with 12 bases lying between them. The CDR3 covers 12 residues. The CDR3 DNA is TGTGCCTGGAATCCCGGGATCCACGAGCAGTACTTC. Its translation is CAWNPGIHEQYF.

The chain links TRBV13 to TRBJ2-2, with D possibly being TRBD2 (6 bases). The length of the CDR3 is 16 residues. With 0 bases removed from V and 4 bases from J, the gap between germline ends came to 12 bases. Per the germline V gene, CDR1 is PRHDT and CDR2 is FYEKMQ (reference sequence). CDR3 protein: CASSLGVGRSTGELFF. The CDR3 nucleotides are TGTGCCAGCAGCTTAGGAGTAGGGAGGAGCACCGGGGAGCTGTTTTTT.